The present entry profiles one TCR beta chain with its context. These data belong to a study of immune characterization of retroperitoneal liposarcoma. The germline V and J ends were trimmed by 3 bases and 0 bases, with 9 bases remaining between them. The CDR3 consists of 15 residues. Germline CDR1 is SGHTA and CDR2 is FQGNSA. TCRdb reprocessed the PCR reads with MiXCR, giving one entry per CDR3 protein. Altogether more than 8,000 distinct CDR3 sequences are present, about 40% being singletons, with the ten largest covering more than 13%. The receptor comes from a male donor with retroperitoneal liposarcoma. The rearrangement joins TRBV7-2 to TRBJ2-1; no reliable D call. The sequenced sample was tumor tissue. The CDR3 reads CASSLGVSSYNEQFF. The CDR3, as DNA: TGTGCCAGCAGCTTGGGCGTCAGCTCCTACAATGAGCAGTTCTTC.